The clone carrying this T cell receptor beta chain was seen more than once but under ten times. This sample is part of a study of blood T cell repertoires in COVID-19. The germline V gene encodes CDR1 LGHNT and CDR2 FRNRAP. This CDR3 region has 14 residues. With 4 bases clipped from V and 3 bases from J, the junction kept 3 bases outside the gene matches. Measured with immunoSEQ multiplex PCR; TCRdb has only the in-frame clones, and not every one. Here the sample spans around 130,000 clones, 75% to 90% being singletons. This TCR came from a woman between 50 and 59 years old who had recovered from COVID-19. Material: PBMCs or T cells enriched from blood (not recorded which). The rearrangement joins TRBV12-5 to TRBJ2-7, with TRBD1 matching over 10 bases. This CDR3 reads CASGSTGGLYEQYF. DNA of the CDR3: TGTGCTAGTGGTTCGACAGGGGGCCTCTACGAGCAGTACTTC.